This T cell receptor (beta chain) was sequenced in a study of control samples from healthy donors and cancer patients. TCRdb's table, derived via immunoSEQ multiplex PCR, lists solely in-frame clones and lacks some. The table includes roughly 58,000 clones, around 87% detected once. CDR3 length: 19 amino acids. Germline lookup yields CDR1 LGHNA and CDR2 YNFKEQ. With V trimmed by 0 bases and J by 8 bases, 21 bases remained unmatched. Sequencing was done on a sample of PBMCs. This sequence joins TRBV4-2 and TRBJ1-2, with 7 bases that match TRBD1. This TCR was recovered from a woman in her fifties or sixties with lung cancer. The CDR3 reads CASSQDPRQGGVNRVGYTF. The CDR3 bases are TGTGCCAGCAGCCAAGATCCCCGGCAGGGGGGTGTCAATCGGGTGGGCTACACCTTC.